One sample yielded the 22 T cell receptor beta chains listed below, sequenced in a study of blood T cells in healthy people across ages. PCR was performed a second time for about 7 to 11 cycles using a sample-barcoded 5' primer and a J-beta primer mix. TCRdb re-derived calls from the 5' RACE reads in MiXCR, one entry per CDR3 protein. The data hold roughly 930,000 distinct CDR3 sequences, with around 48% observed a single time. The sample comprised blood. The receptors were sampled from a man aged 25-45 years in good health.

A note on this clonotype: A read error may produce the germline difference seen at one junction end. The rearrangement joins TRBV12-3 or TRBV12-4 to TRBJ1-1; D is unclear. The CDR3 is made up of 13 amino acids. CDR3 in amino acids: CASSFPLDTEAFF. The CDR3 bases are TGTGCCAGCAGTTTCCCTCTAGACACGGAAGCTTTCTTT.

The chain carries TRBV29-1 and TRBJ2-5; no definite D call. CDR1 and CDR2 (germline): SQVTM, ANQGSEA. The CDR3 is 11 residues long. Between the trimmed V and J ends, which lost 4 bases and 13 bases, there was a span of 16 bases. CDR3 nucleotide sequence: TGCAGCGTTGTGGAGAACAATGAGCGGTACTTC. Translating it yields CSVVENNERYF.

This clonotype was seen more than once but under ten times. The chain couples TRBV29-1 to TRBJ1-5, with 7 bases matching TRBD1. The CDR3 runs to 13 residues. Per germline, CDR1 SQVTM and CDR2 ANQGSEA. Losses at the gene ends were 6 bases for V and 4 bases for J; bases not matched to a gene: 6. CDR3 in DNA: TGCAGCGTCAAGACAGGGTGGAATCAGCCCCAGCATTTT. This sequence encodes CSVKTGWNQPQHF. Together with reference TRBV29-1 and TRBJ1-5, the CDR3 gives the full variable domain: SAVISQKPSRDICQRGTSLTIQCQVDSQVTMMFWYRQQPGQSLTLIATANQGSEATYESGFVIDKFPISRPNLTFSTLTVSNMSPEDSSIYLCSVKTGWNQPQHFGDGTRLSIL.

Only a few counts were recorded for this clonotype. The V and J genes are TRBV4-2 and TRBJ1-2, with D maybe TRBD1 (5 bases). There are 15 residues in the CDR3. Germline assignment: CDR1 LGHNA and CDR2 YNFKEQ. V was cut by 1 base and J by 0 bases, with 9 bases left in between. CDR3 nucleotide sequence: TGTGCCAGCAGCCAAGTGGGACCTTCTAACTATGGCTACACCTTC. Amino acids: CASSQVGPSNYGYTF.

There are a few counts of this clonotype. The chain uses TRBV7-2 and TRBJ2-3; no clear D. This CDR3 comprises 13 residues. Germline values: CDR1 SGHTA, CDR2 FQGNSA. The V and J ends lost 2 bases and 4 bases respectively, with 7 bases between them. The CDR3 loop reads CASSLPVADTQYF. CDR3 in DNA: TGTGCCAGCAGCTTACCCGTCGCAGATACGCAGTATTTT.

The chain has TRBV27 and TRBJ2-7, with 8 bases identical to TRBD1. The germline gives CDR1 MNHEY, CDR2 SMNVEV (reference sequence). The CDR3 is 14 residues long. The J segment lost 2 bases and the V segment lost 7 bases, leaving 7 bases of the junction unmatched. The CDR3 DNA reads as TGTGCCAGCACCCGCGGACAGGGCGCCTACGAGCAGTACTTC. This sequence encodes CASTRGQGAYEQYF.

This clonotype was detected a few times. The V and J genes are TRBV6-2 or TRBV6-3 and TRBJ2-3; maybe TRBD1 (6 bases). The ends were cut back, 5 bases at V and 6 bases at J, with 18 bases in the middle. The CDR3 extends over 15 amino acids. Germline assignment: CDR1 MNHEY and CDR2 SVGEGT. The CDR3 DNA sequence: TGTGCCAGCAGTAGGACAGCGACCGAGGGGGATACGCAGTATTTT. Translating it yields CASSRTATEGDTQYF.

The chain joins TRBV4-1 to TRBJ2-3, with D perhaps TRBD1 (7 bases). This CDR3 comprises 16 residues. Trimming shortened V by 5 bases and J by 2 bases, and 17 bases separated the two germline ends. From germline, CDR1 is MGHRA and CDR2 YSYEKL. CDR3 amino acids: CASSTGDSQFTDTQYF. In DNA, the CDR3 is TGCGCCAGCAGCACGGGGGACAGCCAATTCACAGATACGCAGTATTTT.

This clonotype was detected only a few times. This chain connects TRBV7-2 to TRBJ1-2, with a weak D call TRBD1 (5 bases). Germline values: CDR1 SGHTA, CDR2 FQGNSA. The CDR3 is made up of 12 amino acids. The V end lost 2 bases, the J end lost 8 bases, and 9 bases lay between the germline ends. CDR3 bases: TGTGCCAGCAGCTTATCAGGGTGGGGCTACACCTTC. Translated, it gives CASSLSGWGYTF.

This clonotype has only one observation. The V call is TRBV12-3 or TRBV12-4, the J call TRBJ1-5; D remains ambiguous. Trimming pared 2 bases from V and 0 bases from J, leaving 8 bases between. This CDR3 has 15 residues. The CDR3 DNA follows: TGTGCCAGCAGTTTAAGCGCGTCTAGCAATCAGCCCCAGCATTTT. This sequence encodes CASSLSASSNQPQHF.

The gene calls are TRBV6-1 and TRBJ2-5; D uncertain. Trimming took off 0 bases at V and 1 base at J, with 6 bases between the two ends. Germline V gene data show CDR1 as MNHNS and CDR2 as SASEGT. The CDR3 is 14 residues long. CDR3 nucleotides: TGTGCCAGCAGTGAAGCGAATAGCCAAGAGACCCAGTACTTC. It specifies CASSEANSQETQYF.

In this sample, this clonotype turned up many times. The J gene is TRBJ2-2, the V gene TRBV14; D may be TRBD2 (5 bases). Germline CDR1 reads SGHDN; CDR2 reads FVKESK. The ends were cut back, 3 bases at V and 1 base at J, with 21 bases in the middle. CDR3 length: 19 residues. The CDR3 DNA sequence: TGTGCCAGCAGCCAGAAAAGGGTGGGCCCACGGGAGAACACCGGGGAGCTGTTTTTT. Translation: CASSQKRVGPRENTGELFF.

This chain uses TRBV5-1 with TRBJ1-5; D is undetermined. This CDR3 contains 13 residues. The V and J ends lost 0 bases and 7 bases respectively, with 8 bases between them. CDR1 and CDR2 from the germline V gene are SGHRS and YFSETQ. In DNA form, the CDR3 reads TGCGCCAGCAGCTTGGCCGGGAGGCAGCCCCAGCATTTT. Amino acids: CASSLAGRQPQHF. The entire variable domain, with the rest obtained from reference TRBV5-1 and TRBJ1-5, is as follows: KAGVTQTPRYLIKTRGQQVTLSCSPISGHRSVSWYQQTPGQGLQFLFEYFSETQRNKGNFPGRFSGRQFSNSRSEMNVSTLELGDSALYLCASSLAGRQPQHFGDGTRLSIL.

The chain is built from TRBV7-9 and TRBJ2-7, with TRBD1 identical over 7 bases. The J call may not be correct, given that the DNA end is closer to TRBJ2-5. The CDR3 runs 16 residues. Germline CDR1 SEHNR, CDR2 FQNEAQ (reference sequence). The CDR3 bases are TGTGCCAGCAGCTACCCCCGACAGGGACAAAAAGAGACCCAGTACTTC. Protein sequence: CASSYPRQGQKETQYF.

This clonotype appeared many times. A clone one base away is much larger, so this may be a read error. The rearrangement uses TRBV7-2 and TRBJ2-5, with no clear D. Looked up from germline, CDR1 is SGHTA and CDR2 is FQGNSA. The CDR3 has 13 amino acids. V was trimmed by 6 bases and J by 11 bases, leaving 19 bases between them. DNA for the CDR3: TGTGCCAGCAGGTGGAACAGTAACAATGAGCAGTACTTC. It yields the protein CASRWNSNNEQYF.

The V gene is TRBV6-2 or TRBV6-3, the J gene TRBJ2-6, with D hard to call. The CDR3 is 17 residues long. Germline V gene data show CDR1 as MNHEY and CDR2 as SVGEGT. With 2 bases removed from V and 4 bases from J, the gap between germline ends came to 15 bases. The chain's CDR3 is CASSYPLMASGANVLTF. The CDR3 DNA follows: TGTGCCAGCAGTTACCCCTTAATGGCGTCCGGGGCCAACGTCCTGACTTTC.

V usage is TRBV28 and J usage is TRBJ2-1, with 8 positions matching TRBD2. Looked up from germline, CDR1 is MDHEN and CDR2 is SYDVKM. J was trimmed by 8 bases and V by 8 bases; bases with no gene match: 11. This CDR3 comprises 14 residues. CDR3 protein: CASRGISGNHEQFF. CDR3 nucleotides: TGTGCCAGCCGCGGGATTAGCGGGAACCATGAGCAGTTCTTC.

This chain joins TRBV6-1 and TRBJ1-1, with a tentative D call TRBD1 (5 bases). The germline V gene has CDR1 MNHNS and CDR2 SASEGT. V was cut by 6 bases and J by 0 bases, with 14 bases left in between. The CDR3 is made up of 15 amino acids. CDR3 sequence reads: CASSRSGVMNTEAFF. The CDR3 region has the DNA TGTGCCAGCAGCAGATCGGGGGTCATGAACACTGAAGCTTTCTTT.

This clonotype appeared a few times. The chain carries TRBV5-5 and TRBJ1-5; D perhaps matches TRBD1 (5 bases). Trimming shortened V by 0 bases and J by 7 bases, and 11 bases separated the two germline ends. CDR1 SGHKS and CDR2 YYEKEE come from the germline V gene (reference sequence). This CDR3 has 14 amino acids. The CDR3 DNA sequence: TGTGCCAGCAGCTTGGTTGCAGGGCGGCAGCCCCAGCATTTT. Its protein is CASSLVAGRQPQHF.

This chain joins TRBV4-3 and TRBJ2-2, with D tentatively TRBD1 (6 bases). Trimming pared 0 bases from V and 4 bases from J, leaving 15 bases between. The germline V gene has CDR1 LGHNA and CDR2 YSLEER. The CDR3 totals 17 residues. The CDR3 is CASSQERTEVSTGELFF. CDR3 coding DNA: TGCGCCAGCAGCCAAGAGAGGACAGAGGTGAGCACCGGGGAGCTGTTTTTT.

V is TRBV12-3 or TRBV12-4 and J is TRBJ2-1; perhaps TRBD1 as D (5 bases). The CDR3 runs 14 residues. V was cut by 7 bases and J by 5 bases, with 15 bases left in between. The CDR3 nucleotides read TGTGCCAGCACCAGGGCGAAGGGCGACAATGAGCAGTTCTTC. Protein: CASTRAKGDNEQFF.

CDR3 DNA sequence: TGCACCGTCGGAGATAGGGGGAACATTCAGTACTTC. This encodes CTVGDRGNIQYF. J is TRBJ2-4 and V is TRBV29-1; the D gene is possibly TRBD1 (6 bases). The germline gives CDR1 SQVTM, CDR2 ANQGSEA. This CDR3 spans 12 amino acids.